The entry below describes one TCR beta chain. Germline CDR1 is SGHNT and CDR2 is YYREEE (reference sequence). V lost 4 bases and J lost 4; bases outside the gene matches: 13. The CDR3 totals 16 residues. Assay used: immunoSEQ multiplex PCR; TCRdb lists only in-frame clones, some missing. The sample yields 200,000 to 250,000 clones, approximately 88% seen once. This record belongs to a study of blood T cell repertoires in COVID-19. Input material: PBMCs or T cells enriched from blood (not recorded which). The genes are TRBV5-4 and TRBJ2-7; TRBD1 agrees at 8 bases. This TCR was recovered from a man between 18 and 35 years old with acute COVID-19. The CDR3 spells CASSTGQGSSRYEQYF. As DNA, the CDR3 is TGTGCCAGCAGCACCGGACAGGGAAGTTCCCGATACGAGCAGTACTTC. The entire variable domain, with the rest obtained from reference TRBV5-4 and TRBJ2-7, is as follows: ETGVTQSPTHLIKTRGQQVTLRCSSQSGHNTVSWYQQALGQGPQFIFQYYREEENGRGNFPPRFSGLQFPNYSSELNVNALELDDSALYLCASSTGQGSSRYEQYFGPGTRLTVT.